The 21 T cell receptor beta chains below all came from one sample that was sequenced in a study of blood T cells in healthy people across ages. Together with a sample-barcoded 5' primer, a J-beta primer mix was included in a second PCR lasting about 6 to 11 cycles. TCRdb recomputed calls from the 5' RACE reads with MiXCR, one row per CDR3 protein. The repertoire holds 1.5 million to 2 million distinct CDR3 sequences, with approximately 28% as singletons. The sample taken for sequencing was blood. The receptors shown here come from a woman aged 25 to 39 in good health.

The genes are TRBV18 and TRBJ2-3; no clear D. The CDR3 length is 16 residues. Trimming shortened V by 4 bases and J by 0 bases, and 14 bases separated the two germline ends. Germline loops: CDR1 KGHSH, CDR2 LQKENI. This CDR3 reads CASSRSRQASTDTQYF. CDR3 bases: TGTGCCAGCTCACGCTCTCGGCAGGCTAGCACAGATACGCAGTATTTT.

With respect to this clonotype: A much larger clone differs by one base, so this may be a read error. J is TRBJ2-7 and V is TRBV7-2; no clear D. The CDR3 runs 12 residues. The germline V gene encodes CDR1 SGHTA and CDR2 FQGNSA. DNA for the CDR3: TGTCCCATCAGCTTAAACCTCCGGGAGCAGTACTTC. Amino acids: CPISLNLREQYF.

This clonotype came up a few times. The chain couples TRBV27 to TRBJ1-2; D is possibly TRBD1 (5 bases). The CDR3 is 13 amino acids. The germline V gene has CDR1 MNHEY and CDR2 SMNVEV (reference sequence). Trimming cost V 8 bases and J 1 base, with 11 bases left between them. The chain's CDR3 is CASGKTDNYGYTF. CDR3 nucleotides: TGTGCCAGCGGAAAGACAGATAACTATGGCTACACCTTC.

This clonotype came up a few times. This sequence joins TRBV5-1 and TRBJ1-2; 8 bases map to TRBD1. CDR3 length: 14 residues. Unmatched junction bases numbered 7, after V lost 5 bases and J lost 4 bases. CDR1 SGHRS and CDR2 YFSETQ come from the germline V gene. The CDR3 loop reads CASRITGGIYGYTF. In DNA, the CDR3 is TGCGCCAGCAGAATAACAGGGGGAATCTATGGCTACACCTTC.

Turning to this clonotype: It may be a read error: a sequence one base away is much more abundant. The chain carries TRBV29-1 and TRBJ2-7; 7 bases align to TRBD2. The CDR3 covers 12 residues. Per the germline V gene, CDR1 is SQVTM and CDR2 is ANQGSEA. The CDR3 DNA reads as TGCAGCGTTGATGGGGGGGACTACGAGCAGCACTTC. This encodes CSVDGGDYEQHF.

This clonotype was seen many times. V gene TRBV20-1 combines with J gene TRBJ2-3, with D unclear. Germline V gene lookup returns CDR1 DFQATT and CDR2 SNEGSKA (reference sequence). The CDR3 has 12 amino acids. Trimming removed 4 bases from V and 7 bases from J, with 12 bases in between. CDR3 in amino acids: CSAIIAGNTQYF. CDR3 nucleotide sequence: TGCAGTGCTATCATAGCCGGTAATACGCAGTATTTT.

The chain has TRBV5-1 and TRBJ2-3; TRBD2 matches 8 bases. The germline CDR1 and CDR2 sequences are SGHRS and YFSETQ. The CDR3 sequence is 16 residues long. Trimming took 4 bases from V and 2 from J; bases not matched to a gene: 9. The CDR3 sequence: CASSRGPAGDTDTQYF. In DNA form, the CDR3 reads TGCGCCAGCAGCAGAGGACCAGCGGGAGACACAGATACGCAGTATTTT.

This clonotype was seen more than once but under ten times. The V call is TRBV7-9, the J call TRBJ2-3, with 10 bases that match TRBD2. Germline V gene data show CDR1 as SEHNR and CDR2 as FQNEAQ (reference sequence). Trimming took 2 bases from V and 3 from J; bases not matched to a gene: 5. The CDR3 is made up of 16 amino acids. CDR3 protein: CASSLSSGSTTDTQYF. The CDR3 region has the DNA TGTGCCAGCAGCTTATCTAGCGGGAGTACGACAGATACGCAGTATTTT.

The V and J genes are TRBV6-5 and TRBJ2-3; D not certain. This CDR3 is 11 amino acids long. Trimming shortened V by 11 bases and J by 3 bases, and 9 bases separated the two germline ends. The germline gives CDR1 MNHEY, CDR2 SVGAGI. CDR3 protein: CAAERTDTQYF. The CDR3 coding sequence is TGTGCCGCGGAGAGAACAGATACGCAGTATTTT.

In this sample, this clonotype turned up a few times. The junction shows a germline mismatch at one end, possibly a read error. This chain connects TRBV4-3 to TRBJ2-1; TRBD2 agrees at 7 bases. Germline values: CDR1 LGHNA, CDR2 YSLEER. This CDR3 contains 17 residues. CDR3 sequence (DNA): TGCGCCAGTAGCCATGGTCCGGGGGGAGCGACGGGCAATGAGCAGTTCTTC. Protein product: CASSHGPGGATGNEQFF.

This clonotype was observed many times. The rearrangement uses TRBV5-1 and TRBJ2-7; 8 positions match TRBD1. Unmatched junction bases numbered 9, after V lost 3 bases and J lost 4 bases. Germline V lookup: CDR1 SGHRS, CDR2 YFSETQ. The CDR3 length is 15 residues. The CDR3 nucleotides read TGCGCCAGCAGCTCCAGGGACAGGTCAGATTACGAGCAGTACTTC. This codes for CASSSRDRSDYEQYF.

This clonotype was seen only a few times. The junction and the germline gene differ at one end; a read error may be behind it. The chain is built from TRBV7-2 and TRBJ1-5; D is undetermined. The CDR3 has 12 residues. In germline, CDR1 is SGHTA, CDR2 FQGNSA. The CDR3 reads CAGSLSGQPQHF. Written as DNA, the CDR3 is TGTGCCGGCAGCTTAAGCGGTCAGCCCCAGCATTTT.

This clonotype has more than one count but fewer than ten. The rearrangement uses TRBV7-9 and TRBJ2-1, with D hard to call. This CDR3 has 13 amino acids. The germline gives CDR1 SEHNR, CDR2 FQNEAQ (reference sequence). The germline V and J ends were trimmed by 2 bases and 7 bases, with 9 bases remaining between them. The CDR3 sequence is CASSLPSVNEQFF. The CDR3 nucleotides are TGTGCCAGCAGCTTACCTTCGGTGAATGAGCAGTTCTTC.

This clonotype was observed a few times. V usage is TRBV20-1 and J usage is TRBJ1-3; D is uncertain. Germline assignment: CDR1 DFQATT and CDR2 SNEGSKA (reference sequence). The CDR3 contains 13 residues. The V gene lost 3 bases and the J gene lost 1 base, with 7 bases spanning the gap. CDR3 sequence reads: CSASDPSGNTIYF. The DNA of the CDR3 is TGCAGTGCTAGCGACCCTTCTGGAAACACCATATATTTT.

This clonotype was observed many times. The CDR3 here is CASTRVSGGYEQYF. The CDR3 DNA follows: TGTGCCAGCACGAGGGTCAGCGGGGGCTACGAGCAGTACTTC. The chain is built from TRBV6-1 and TRBJ2-7, with TRBD2 identical over 8 bases. The CDR3 is 14 amino acids. Unmatched junction bases numbered 8, after V lost 7 bases and J lost 3 bases. In germline, CDR1 is MNHNS, CDR2 SASEGT.

This clonotype was observed a handful of times. V and J are TRBV7-6 and TRBJ1-5; D possibly corresponds to TRBD1 (6 bases). The CDR3 runs to 14 residues. The germline gives CDR1 SGHVS, CDR2 FNYEAQ. Trimming took 5 bases from V and 5 from J, leaving 13 bases between them. CDR3 sequence reads: CASSPTGIDQPQHF. CDR3 DNA: TGTGCCAGCAGCCCAACAGGGATAGATCAGCCCCAGCATTTT.

With regard to this clonotype: Germline and junction disagree at one end, which may indicate a read error. The chain couples TRBV9 to TRBJ2-4, with 11 bases identical to TRBD1. This CDR3 is 16 amino acids long. The germline V gene has CDR1 SGDLS and CDR2 YYNGEE. The CDR3 region is CARSVGRGTGGSEQYF. The CDR3 nucleotides are TGTGCCCGCAGCGTAGGACGAGGGACAGGGGGGAGTGAGCAGTACTTC.

The chain has TRBV30 and TRBJ1-3; D remains unclear. Germline V gives CDR1 GTSNPN, CDR2 SVGIG (reference sequence). This CDR3 has 14 amino acids. V was cut by 2 bases and J by 0 bases, with 8 bases left in between. The CDR3 sequence: CAWSFRSSGNTIYF. The DNA of the CDR3 is TGTGCCTGGAGTTTCCGGAGCTCTGGAAACACCATATATTTT.

V is TRBV4-1 and J is TRBJ1-2, with 9 bases lining up with TRBD1. Per germline, CDR1 MGHRA and CDR2 YSYEKL. This CDR3 has 15 amino acids. Losses at the gene ends were 0 bases for V and 6 bases for J; bases not matched to a gene: 5. The DNA of the CDR3 is TGCGCCAGCAGCCAAGATCCCGGACAGGGGAATGGCTACACCTTC. Translated, it gives CASSQDPGQGNGYTF.

This chain uses TRBV27 with TRBJ2-5; the D gene is possibly TRBD2 (6 bases). CDR1 and CDR2 (germline): MNHEY, SMNVEV (reference sequence). Trimming removed 6 bases at V and 7 bases at J, with 9 bases between. There are 11 residues in the CDR3. The CDR3 region is CASREGTTQYF. The DNA of the CDR3 is TGTGCCAGCAGGGAGGGTACGACCCAGTACTTC.

V and J are TRBV28 and TRBJ1-1; no reliable D call. Trimming left V 5 bases short and J 8 bases short, with 15 bases between. CDR1 is MDHEN and CDR2 is SYDVKM in the germline V gene. The CDR3 runs to 13 residues. CDR3 protein: CASSLLTDSEAFF. In DNA, the CDR3 is TGTGCCAGCAGTCTATTGACCGACTCAGAAGCTTTCTTT.